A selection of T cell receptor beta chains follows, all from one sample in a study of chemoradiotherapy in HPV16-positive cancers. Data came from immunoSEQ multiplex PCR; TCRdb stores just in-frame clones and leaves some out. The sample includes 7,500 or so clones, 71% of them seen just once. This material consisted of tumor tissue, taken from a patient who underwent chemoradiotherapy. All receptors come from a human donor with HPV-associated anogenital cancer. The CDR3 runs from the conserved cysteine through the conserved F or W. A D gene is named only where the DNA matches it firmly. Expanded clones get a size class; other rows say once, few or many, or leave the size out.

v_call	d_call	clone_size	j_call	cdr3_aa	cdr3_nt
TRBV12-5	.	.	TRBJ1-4	CASGRTNEKLFF	TGTGCTAGTGGACGAACTAATGAAAAACTGTTTTTT
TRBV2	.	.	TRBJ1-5	CASSGNNQPQHF	TGTGCCAGCAGCGGAAATAATCAGCCCCAGCATTTT
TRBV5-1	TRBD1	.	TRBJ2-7	CASSLDGQGVHEQYF	TGCGCCAGCAGCTTGGATGGACAGGGAGTACACGAGCAGTACTTC
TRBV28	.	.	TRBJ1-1	CASRQGHSMNTEAFF	TGTGCCAGCAGACAGGGACACTCCATGAACACTGAAGCTTTCTTT
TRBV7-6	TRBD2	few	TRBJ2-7	CASSRVAGAVSYEQYF	TGTGCCAGCAGCCGGGTAGCGGGGGCAGTCTCCTACGAGCAGTACTTC
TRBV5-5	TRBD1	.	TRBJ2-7	CASSLIGQGTYEQYF	TGTGCCAGCAGCTTGATTGGACAGGGTACCTACGAGCAGTACTTC
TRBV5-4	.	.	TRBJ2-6	CASSLVVGSTGANVLTF	TGTGCCAGCAGCTTGGTAGTCGGGTCTACCGGGGCCAACGTCCTGACTTTC
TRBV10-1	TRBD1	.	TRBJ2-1	CASRGDRDVDEQFF	TGCGCCAGCAGGGGGGACAGGGACGTCGATGAGCAGTTCTTC
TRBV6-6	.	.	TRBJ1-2	CASSYRVAGDSDGYTF	TGTGCCAGCAGTTACCGCGTGGCAGGGGATAGTGATGGCTACACCTTC
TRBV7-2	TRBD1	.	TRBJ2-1	CASSLGRDRNGFF	TGTGCCAGCAGCTTAGGCCGGGACAGGAATGGGTTCTTC
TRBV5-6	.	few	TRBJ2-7	CASSHDRAYEQYF	TGTGCCAGCAGCCATGACAGAGCCTACGAGCAGTACTTC
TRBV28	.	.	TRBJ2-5	CASRTQGRETQYF	TGTGCCAGCAGAACTCAGGGCCGGGAGACCCAGTACTTC
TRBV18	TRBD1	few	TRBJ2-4	CASSPGQGAAKNIQYF	TGTGCCAGCTCACCCGGACAGGGGGCGGCCAAAAACATTCAGTACTTC
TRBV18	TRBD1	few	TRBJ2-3	CASSRDTGAGTQYF	TGTGCCAGCTCACGCGACACAGGGGCAGGTACGCAGTATTTT
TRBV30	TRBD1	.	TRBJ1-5	CAWSLQGFQPQHF	TGTGCCTGGAGTTTACAGGGGTTTCAGCCCCAGCATTTT
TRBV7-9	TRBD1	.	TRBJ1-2	CASSHLTGGGYSYDYTF	TGTGCCAGCAGCCATTTGACAGGGGGCGGTTACAGCTATGACTACACCTTC
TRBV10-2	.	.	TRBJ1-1	CASSFEPSGEGNTEAFF	TGCGCCAGCAGTTTTGAGCCCAGCGGGGAGGGAAACACTGAAGCTTTCTTT
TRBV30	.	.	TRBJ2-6	CAWRRASGANVLTF	TGTGCCTGGAGGAGGGCCTCTGGGGCCAACGTCCTGACTTTC
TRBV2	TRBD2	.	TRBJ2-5	CASRGTSGGQETQYF	TGTGCCAGCCGGGGGACTAGCGGGGGGCAAGAGACCCAGTACTTC
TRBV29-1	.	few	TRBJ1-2	CSVDRGESGYTF	TGCAGCGTTGACAGGGGCGAAAGTGGCTACACCTTC
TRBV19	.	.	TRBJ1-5	CASSSHRDQPQHF	TGTGCCAGTAGTAGTCATCGAGATCAGCCCCAGCATTTT
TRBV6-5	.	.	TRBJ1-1	CASTRGTEAFF	TGTGCCAGCACCCGGGGGACTGAAGCTTTCTTT
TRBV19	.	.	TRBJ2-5	CASSPGQGTQYF	TGTGCCAGTAGTCCGGGGCAAGGGACCCAGTACTTC
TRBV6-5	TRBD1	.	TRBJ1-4	CASSYETGGYGKLFF	TGTGCCAGCAGTTATGAGACAGGGGGCTACGGAAAACTGTTTTTT
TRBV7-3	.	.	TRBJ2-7	CASSRVPSGFSGYEQYF	TGTGCCAGCAGCCGAGTTCCCTCCGGTTTCAGCGGCTACGAGCAGTACTTC
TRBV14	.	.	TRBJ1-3	CASSQGGWSSGNTIYF	TGTGCCAGCAGCCAAGGGGGGTGGAGCTCTGGAAACACCATATATTTT
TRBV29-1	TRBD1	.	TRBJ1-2	CSVATGGGGYTF	TGCAGCGTCGCGACAGGGGGCGGTGGCTACACCTTC
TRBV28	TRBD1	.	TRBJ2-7	CASSPGQNYEQYF	TGTGCCAGCAGTCCGGGACAGAATTACGAGCAGTACTTC
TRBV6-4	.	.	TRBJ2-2	CASSEGAETTGELFF	TGTGCCAGCAGTGAAGGGGCAGAGACCACCGGGGAGCTGTTTTTT
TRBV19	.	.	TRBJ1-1	CASKGLVNTEAFF	TGTGCCAGTAAGGGACTCGTAAACACTGAAGCTTTCTTT
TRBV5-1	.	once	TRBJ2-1	CASSPDRSSGTYNEQFF	TGCGCCAGCAGCCCTGACAGGTCAAGCGGGACCTACAATGAGCAGTTCTTC
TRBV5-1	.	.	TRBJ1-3	CASSTGQSSGNTIYF	TGCGCCAGCAGCACTGGACAGAGCTCTGGAAACACCATATATTTT
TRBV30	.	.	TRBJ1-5	CAWNPLLSNQPQHF	TGTGCCTGGAACCCCCTGCTAAGCAATCAGCCCCAGCATTTT
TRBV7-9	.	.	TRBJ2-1	CASSFDRNEQFF	TGTGCCAGCAGTTTCGACAGGAATGAGCAGTTCTTC
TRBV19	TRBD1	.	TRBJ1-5	CASSIAGPGGQPQHF	TGTGCCAGTAGTATAGCCGGCCCAGGGGGTCAGCCCCAGCATTTT
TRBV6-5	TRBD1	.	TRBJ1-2	CASSYWGGQGICTF	TGTGCCAGCAGTTACTGGGGAGGACAGGGAATTTGCACCTTC
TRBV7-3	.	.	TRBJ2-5	CASSLGQMETQYF	TGTGCCAGCAGCCTGGGGCAGATGGAGACCCAGTACTTC
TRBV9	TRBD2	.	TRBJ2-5	CASSVASGRERETQYF	TGTGCCAGCAGCGTAGCTTCTGGGCGGGAGCGGGAGACCCAGTACTTC
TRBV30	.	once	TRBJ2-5	CAWSVGGQETQYF	TGTGCCTGGAGTGTAGGCGGTCAAGAGACCCAGTACTTC
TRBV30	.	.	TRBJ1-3	CAWRGYGGDRSGNTIYF	TGTGCCTGGAGGGGGTACGGGGGAGACAGGTCTGGAAACACCATATATTTT
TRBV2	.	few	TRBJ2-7	CASSVLDRREQYF	TGTGCCAGCAGCGTGCTGGATCGGAGAGAGCAGTACTTC
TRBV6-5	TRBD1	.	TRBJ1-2	CASSYFRTGGYGYTF	TGTGCCAGCAGTTACTTCCGGACAGGAGGATATGGCTACACCTTC
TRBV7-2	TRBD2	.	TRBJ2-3	CASSLSVAGVDTQYF	TGTGCCAGCAGCTTATCGGTAGCGGGAGTAGATACGCAGTATTTT
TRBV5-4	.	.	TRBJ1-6	CASSDPTQVQGNSPLHF	TGTGCCAGCAGCGATCCTACCCAGGTCCAGGGTAATTCACCCCTCCACTTT
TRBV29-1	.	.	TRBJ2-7	CSVVQGFAYEQYF	TGCAGCGTTGTACAGGGATTCGCCTACGAGCAGTACTTC
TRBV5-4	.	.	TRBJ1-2	CASSFRRDYGYTF	TGTGCCAGCAGCTTTCGAAGGGACTATGGCTACACCTTC
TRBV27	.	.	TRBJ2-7	CASSYTDAYEQYF	TGTGCCAGCAGTTATACAGACGCCTACGAGCAGTACTTC
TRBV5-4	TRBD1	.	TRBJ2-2	CASSKTGQGVAGAGELFF	TGTGCCAGCAGTAAAACGGGACAGGGTGTTGCAGGGGCCGGGGAGCTGTTTTTT
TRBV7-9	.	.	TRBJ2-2	CASSLVTGLTGELFF	TGTGCCAGCAGCTTAGTTACAGGGTTAACCGGGGAGCTGTTTTTT
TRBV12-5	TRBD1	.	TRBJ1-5	CASVQNRGTNQPQHF	TGTGCTAGTGTTCAAAACAGGGGCACGAATCAGCCCCAGCATTTT
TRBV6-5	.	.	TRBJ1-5	CASSPRSNQPQHF	TGTGCCAGCAGCCCCCGGAGCAATCAGCCCCAGCATTTT
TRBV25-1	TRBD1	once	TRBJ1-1	CASSEWQGVGAFF	TGTGCCAGCAGTGAGTGGCAGGGGGTGGGAGCTTTCTTT
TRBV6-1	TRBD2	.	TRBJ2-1	CASSERAGGRSYNEQFF	TGTGCCAGCAGTGAAAGAGCGGGAGGCCGCTCCTACAATGAGCAGTTCTTC
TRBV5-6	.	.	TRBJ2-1	CASSLGLPQNEQFF	TGTGCCAGCAGCTTGGGACTACCTCAAAATGAGCAGTTCTTC
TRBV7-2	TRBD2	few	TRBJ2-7	CASSLGPSGYEQYF	TGTGCCAGCAGCTTAGGGCCTAGCGGCTACGAGCAGTACTTC
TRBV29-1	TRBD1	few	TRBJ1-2	CSVERTGTGYTF	TGCAGCGTTGAGAGGACAGGGACTGGCTACACCTTC
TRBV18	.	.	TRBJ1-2	CASSPPQARGHTF	TGTGCCAGCTCACCTCCCCAAGCCCGGGGACACACCTTC
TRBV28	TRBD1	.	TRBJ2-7	CASIINRGKGKEQYF	TGTGCCAGCATTATAAACAGGGGTAAGGGTAAAGAGCAGTACTTC
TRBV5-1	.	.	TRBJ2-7	CASSRDIYSYEQYF	TGCGCCAGCAGCAGGGACATCTACTCCTACGAGCAGTACTTC